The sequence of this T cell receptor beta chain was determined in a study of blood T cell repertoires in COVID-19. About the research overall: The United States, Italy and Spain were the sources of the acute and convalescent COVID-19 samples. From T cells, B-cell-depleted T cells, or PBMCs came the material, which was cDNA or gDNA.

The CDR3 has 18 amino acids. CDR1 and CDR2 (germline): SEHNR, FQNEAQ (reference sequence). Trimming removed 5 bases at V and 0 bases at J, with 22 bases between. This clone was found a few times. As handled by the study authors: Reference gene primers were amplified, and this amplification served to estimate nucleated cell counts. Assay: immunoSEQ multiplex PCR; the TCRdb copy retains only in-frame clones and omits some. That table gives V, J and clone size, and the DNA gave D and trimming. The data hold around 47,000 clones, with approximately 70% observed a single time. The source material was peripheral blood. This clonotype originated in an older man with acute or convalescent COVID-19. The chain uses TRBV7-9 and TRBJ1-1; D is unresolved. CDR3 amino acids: CASSHGRLFSTMNTEAFF. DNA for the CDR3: TGTGCCAGCAGCCATGGTAGGTTGTTTAGCACGATGAACACTGAAGCTTTCTTT.